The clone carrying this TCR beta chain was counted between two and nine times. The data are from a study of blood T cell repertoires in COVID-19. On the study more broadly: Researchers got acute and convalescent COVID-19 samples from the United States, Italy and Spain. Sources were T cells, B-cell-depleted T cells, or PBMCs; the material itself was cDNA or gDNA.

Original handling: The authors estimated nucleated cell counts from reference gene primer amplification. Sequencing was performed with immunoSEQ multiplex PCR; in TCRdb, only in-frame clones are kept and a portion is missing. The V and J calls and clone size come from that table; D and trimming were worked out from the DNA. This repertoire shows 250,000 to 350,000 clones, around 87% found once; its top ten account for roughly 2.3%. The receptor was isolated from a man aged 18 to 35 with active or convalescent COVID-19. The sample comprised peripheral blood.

CDR3 DNA sequence: TGTGCCAGCAGTCCCGACAGGGCAACGTCGTACTTC. Protein: CASSPDRATSYF. V is TRBV27 and J is TRBJ2-7; 7 nucleotides match TRBD1. The germline V gene encodes CDR1 MNHEY and CDR2 SMNVEV (reference sequence). The CDR3 covers 12 residues. V was clipped by 5 bases and J by 12 bases; unmatched bases: 10.